Following are 24 T cell receptor beta chains from one sample sequenced in a study of T cells in Graves' hyperthyroidism and ophthalmopathy. Researchers amplified the TCR beta CDR3 regions from RNA transcripts. The primer set for the first-round RT-PCR of the TCR CDR3 was HTBI. TCRdb re-derived calls from the multiplex PCR reads in MiXCR, one entry per CDR3 protein. Altogether about 570,000 distinct CDR3 sequences are present, 46% being singletons, with the ten largest covering around 19%. The sample taken for sequencing was peripheral blood or thyroid tissue (not recorded which). These receptor sequences come from an adult woman with Graves' disease, either hyperthyroidism or ophthalmopathy (not recorded which).

In this sample, this clonotype turned up many times. The rearrangement joins TRBV10-3 to TRBJ2-7; 10 bases match TRBD1. Germline V gene data show CDR1 as ENHRY and CDR2 as SYGVKD. The CDR3 contains 15 residues. V lost 0 bases to trimming and J lost 2 bases; unmatched junction nucleotides: 1. CDR3 in DNA: TGTGCCATCAGTGAGTCGGGACAGGGGCCCTACGAGCAGTACTTC. Translation gives CAISESGQGPYEQYF.

The chain couples TRBV6-5 to TRBJ1-5; 7 nucleotides match TRBD1. This CDR3 is built from 14 residues. Germline CDR1 is MNHEY and CDR2 is SVGAGI. The J segment lost 5 bases and the V segment lost 4 bases, leaving 5 bases of the junction unmatched. The CDR3 is CASSLQGPYQPQHF. The DNA of the CDR3 is TGTGCCAGCAGTTTACAGGGGCCGTATCAGCCCCAGCATTTT.

This clonotype was recorded many times. The rearrangement uses TRBV20-1 and TRBJ1-1; D gene uncertain. The germline gives CDR1 DFQATT, CDR2 SNEGSKA (reference sequence). This CDR3 comprises 13 residues. V lost 0 bases, J lost 11 bases, and 16 bases lay in between. The CDR3 sequence: CSARDRVRVGAFF. The CDR3 coding sequence is TGCAGTGCTAGAGATCGGGTACGAGTTGGGGCTTTCTTT.

V and J are TRBV6-2 or TRBV6-3 and TRBJ2-7; TRBD1 matches at 7 bases. There are 15 residues in the CDR3. The germline V gene has CDR1 MNHEY and CDR2 SVGEGT. Trimming removed 0 bases from V and 5 bases from J; junction bases left unmatched: 7. This chain's CDR3 is CASSYSGGLRDEQYF. CDR3 coding DNA: TGTGCCAGCAGTTACTCAGGGGGCCTTCGCGACGAGCAGTACTTC.

Remarks on this clonotype: It is unclear where the CDR3 begins or ends on the DNA, so no DNA is shown, and the CDR3 is as TCRdb lists it. This chain connects TRBV19 to TRBJ1-5; TRBD1, the D gene given by the table, was not confirmed from the DNA. The CDR3 has 21 residues if both end residues are counted. Germline CDR1 and CDR2: LNHDA and SQIVND (reference sequence). The CDR3 here is CASSPGTGMNIQYFGAGTQHF.

Turning to this clonotype: Here the CDR3 omits its conserved ending phenylalanine or tryptophan, so a read error is the likely source. The V gene is TRBV10-3, the J gene TRBJ1-2; the D gene is possibly TRBD1 (6 bases). Trimming left V 4 bases short and J 0 bases short, with 15 bases between. The length of the CDR3 is 16 residues. Germline V gene data show CDR1 as ENHRY and CDR2 as SYGVKD. DNA of the CDR3: TGTGCCATCAGTGTGGATTCGGGGGCGGCTAACTATGGCTACACCCTC. Translated, it gives CAISVDSGAANYGYTL.

This chain uses TRBV7-2 with TRBJ1-3; D gene uncertain. V lost 1 base and J lost 4, with 8 bases in between. Germline-derived CDR1 and CDR2 are SGHTA and FQGNSA. The CDR3 length is 14 residues. CDR3 DNA: TGTGCCAGCAGCTTAGAGGGCAGGGGAAACACCATATATTTT. As protein: CASSLEGRGNTIYF.

The chain employs TRBV5-1 and TRBJ1-2, with 7 positions matching TRBD1. CDR1 and CDR2 (germline): SGHRS, YFSETQ. The length of the CDR3 is 12 residues. V shed 7 bases, J shed 7 bases, and the junction held 7 bases outside the gene matches. CDR3 region: CASAMGQSGYTF. DNA for the CDR3: TGCGCCAGCGCAATGGGACAGAGTGGCTACACCTTC.

Notes on this clonotype: Given a much more abundant clone one base away, this may be a read error. V is TRBV6-2 or TRBV6-3 and J is TRBJ2-2; perhaps TRBD2 as D (5 bases). The germline V gene encodes CDR1 MNHEY and CDR2 SVGEGT. The CDR3 has 13 residues. Here the CDR3 reads CASSFLDPGELVF. DNA for the CDR3: TGTGCCAGCAGTTTTCTTGACCCCGGGGAGCTGGTTTTT.

This clonotype was picked up many times. For the CDR3, the DNA is TGTGCCAGCAGCTTAGGGCAGATATCCTACGAGCAGTACTTC. Protein: CASSLGQISYEQYF. This rearrangement joins TRBV11-2 to TRBJ2-7; D ambiguous. Germline CDR1 SGHAT, CDR2 FQNNGV. This CDR3 contains 14 residues. V was shortened by 1 base and J by 1 base, with 8 bases between the two germline ends.

This clonotype was counted many times. The V call is TRBV5-1, the J call TRBJ2-7; D possibly uses TRBD1 or TRBD2 (7 bases each). Per germline, CDR1 SGHRS and CDR2 YFSETQ. The CDR3 loop spans 15 amino acids. The V gene lost 3 bases and the J gene lost 4 bases, with 17 bases spanning the gap. In DNA, the CDR3 is TGCGCCAGCAGCTGGAACCCAGGGGGGGGATACGAGCAGTACTTC. Amino acid sequence: CASSWNPGGGYEQYF.

The CDR3 DNA follows: TGTGCCAGCTCACCGATCAATGAGCAGTTCTTC. Its protein is CASSPINEQFF. V usage is TRBV2 and J usage is TRBJ2-5; D gene unclear. The DNA matches TRBJ2-1 better at its end, which makes the J call doubtful. The germline gives CDR1 SNHLY, CDR2 FYNNEI. CDR3 length: 11 amino acids.

This sequence joins TRBV7-9 and TRBJ2-7, with 11 bases aligning to TRBD2. The CDR3 covers 14 residues. V lost 4 bases, J lost 6 bases, and 5 bases stayed unmatched. Looked up from germline, CDR1 is SEHNR and CDR2 is FQNEAQ (reference sequence). CDR3 nucleotide sequence: TGTGCCAGCAGCTCCGGGACTAGCGGAACCGAGCAGTACTTC. Amino acid sequence: CASSSGTSGTEQYF.

The genes are TRBV15 and TRBJ2-5; the D is unclear. The CDR3 length is 13 residues. Trimming pared 5 bases from V and 1 base from J, leaving 8 bases between. Germline CDR1 reads LNHNV; CDR2 reads YYDKDF (reference sequence). The CDR3 DNA follows: TGTGCCACCAGCGCCATGGCCCAAGAGACCCAGTACTTC. Translating it yields CATSAMAQETQYF.

The V call is TRBV20-1, the J call TRBJ1-2; D not resolved. There are 12 residues in the CDR3. V was pared by 2 bases and J by 6 bases, with 10 bases between. Per germline, CDR1 DFQATT and CDR2 SNEGSKA (reference sequence). The CDR3 spells CSARPPGNGYTF. DNA of the CDR3: TGCAGTGCTAGACCCCCGGGGAATGGCTACACCTTC.

This clonotype showed up many times. V usage is TRBV11-2 and J usage is TRBJ1-6, with D perhaps TRBD1 (5 bases). V shed 4 bases and J shed 8 bases, with 12 bases lying between them. The CDR3 consists of 14 residues. The V gene's germline CDR1 is SGHAT and CDR2 FQNNGV. The CDR3 coding sequence is TGTGCCAGCAGCTCCGGGACGGGGCATTCACCCCTCCACTTT. Residues: CASSSGTGHSPLHF.

V gene TRBV2 combines with J gene TRBJ1-5, with 12 nucleotides matching TRBD1. Trimming at V came to 8 bases and at J to 7 bases, leaving 6 bases not matched to a gene. Germline V gene sequence: CDR1 SNHLY, CDR2 FYNNEI. The CDR3 spans 14 residues. The CDR3 DNA is TGTGCCAGCGTGGGGGGACAGGGGGCACAGCCCCAGCATTTT. Residues: CASVGGQGAQPQHF.

In its sample, this clonotype was seen many times. The chain joins TRBV10-1 to TRBJ1-5, with D unresolved. V lost 2 bases to trimming and J lost 3 bases, with 5 bases between them. CDR3 length: 13 residues. Germline assignment: CDR1 WNHNN and CDR2 SYGVQD (reference sequence). The CDR3 DNA reads as TGCGCCAGCAGTGAGATGGTCAATCAGCCCCAGCATTTT. It codes for CASSEMVNQPQHF.

In this sample, this clonotype turned up many times. The genes are TRBV5-1 and TRBJ2-2; 10 positions agree with TRBD2. The CDR3 has 19 amino acids. The ends lost 5 bases at V and 0 bases at J; junction bases unmatched: 13. Germline CDR1 is SGHRS and CDR2 is YFSETQ. In DNA, the CDR3 is TGCGCCAGCAGAGGGACCGCGGGACTAGCGAGAGCGAACACCGGGGAGCTGTTTTTT. Translating it yields CASRGTAGLARANTGELFF. Based on the CDR3 plus reference TRBV5-1 and TRBJ2-2, the full variable domain is KAGVTQTPRYLIKTRGQQVTLSCSPISGHRSVSWYQQTPGQGLQFLFEYFSETQRNKGNFPGRFSGRQFSNSRSEMNVSTLELGDSALYLCASRGTAGLARANTGELFFGEGSRLTVL.

This chain joins TRBV7-3 and TRBJ1-1; D is perhaps TRBD1 (5 bases). The V end lost 0 bases, the J end lost 8 bases, and 7 bases lay between the germline ends. The CDR3 spans 12 residues. Germline V gene sequence: CDR1 SGHTA, CDR2 FQGTGA. CDR3 residues: CASSLTRGEAFF. The CDR3 nucleotides are TGTGCCAGCAGCTTAACGAGGGGCGAAGCTTTCTTT.

This clonotype was detected many times. V gene TRBV6-1 combines with J gene TRBJ2-6; D possibly corresponds to TRBD2 (6 bases). Germline loops: CDR1 MNHNS, CDR2 SASEGT. The CDR3 runs 15 residues. V dropped 7 bases and J dropped 3 bases, with 13 bases sitting between them. In DNA, the CDR3 is TGTGCCAGCATCGAGGGAGGATATGGGGCCAACGTCCTGACTTTC. This sequence encodes CASIEGGYGANVLTF.

There are many counts of this clonotype. The chain joins TRBV29-1 to TRBJ2-5; D possibly corresponds to TRBD1 (6 bases). Germline loops: CDR1 SQVTM, CDR2 ANQGSEA. V gave up 3 bases and J gave up 4 bases, with 12 bases separating them. The CDR3 runs 13 residues. This CDR3 is CSVERQGTETQYF. The DNA for the CDR3 is TGCAGCGTTGAGAGGCAGGGGACAGAGACCCAGTACTTC. The variable domain in full, with the rest retrieved from reference TRBV29-1 and TRBJ2-5, is SAVISQKPSRDICQRGTSLTIQCQVDSQVTMMFWYRQQPGQSLTLIATANQGSEATYESGFVIDKFPISRPNLTFSTLTVSNMSPEDSSIYLCSVERQGTETQYFGPGTRLLVL.

This CDR3 reads CASSRVLQETQYF. The CDR3 coding sequence is TGCGCCAGCAGCCGGGTTCTTCAAGAGACCCAGTACTTC. The gene calls are TRBV5-1 and TRBJ2-5; D not resolved. Germline V gives CDR1 SGHRS, CDR2 YFSETQ. The CDR3 is made up of 13 amino acids. V lost 4 bases, J lost 2 bases, and 9 bases lay in between.

This chain connects TRBV6-6 to TRBJ1-2, with 11 bases aligning to TRBD1. The germline gives CDR1 MNHNY, CDR2 SVGAGI (reference sequence). The CDR3 contains 15 residues. V shed 6 bases, J shed 2 bases, and the junction held 5 bases outside the gene matches. The CDR3 region is CASSGTGGKNYGYTF. In DNA form, the CDR3 reads TGTGCCAGCAGCGGGACAGGGGGGAAGAACTATGGCTACACCTTC.